These T cell receptor beta chains were read from a single sample in a study of cytomegalovirus exposure and HLA in healthy donors. Generated by immunoSEQ multiplex PCR, the TCRdb table keeps only in-frame clones and is missing some. The sample has fewer than 150,000 clones, about 75% seen once. The sample was PBMCs. The receptors here all came from a man aged 18 to 30 in good health and CMV-seronegative. Both conserved end residues are part of each CDR3. The D gene is left open where the match is weak. The size of a clone is reported for some rows only, either as once, few or many, or as a class for expanded clones.

TGTGCCAGCAGACCATCGGCAGGAACAGGGTTGGGGGAGACCCAGTACTTC,CASRPSAGTGLGETQYF,once,TRBV28,NA,TRBJ2-5,17
TGTGCCAGCAGCTTAAGCGGGAGGGGCAATGAGCAGTTCTTC,CASSLSGRGNEQFF,NA,TRBV7-3,TRBD2,TRBJ2-1,14
TGTGCCAGCAGCCTCGGGACAGAGAGTAATCAGCCCCAGCATTTT,CASSLGTESNQPQHF,NA,TRBV5-5,TRBD1,TRBJ1-5,15
TGCGCCAGCAGCCAAACAGGGACTGGAAACACCATATATTTT,CASSQTGTGNTIYF,few,TRBV4-1,NA,TRBJ1-3,14
TGTGCCAGTAGTACCGGGACAGGAGGAGAAGCTTTCTTT,CASSTGTGGEAFF,few,TRBV19,TRBD1,TRBJ1-1,13
TGTGCCTGGAGCCCATCGGGACAGAGGCGCTTGAAACTGTTTTTT,CAWSPSGQRRLKLFF,NA,TRBV30,TRBD1,TRBJ1-4,15
TGTGCCAGCAGCGCGAGGACTAGCGGGAGCCCTGAGCAGTTCTTC,CASSARTSGSPEQFF,few,TRBV9,TRBD2,TRBJ2-1,15
TGTGCCAGCAGTTTTGCAGGGGGGAAGTGGGCTTTCTTT,CASSFAGGKWAFF,NA,TRBV27,TRBD1,TRBJ1-1,13
TGTGCCAGTAGTATCCCATCGACAGGGGGGGATTCACCCCTCCACTTT,CASSIPSTGGDSPLHF,NA,TRBV19,TRBD1,TRBJ1-6,16
TGTGCCTGGAGGTTACTCGACAGGTGGGCTTTCTTT,CAWRLLDRWAFF,NA,TRBV30,NA,TRBJ1-1,12
TGTGCCAGAAGCCCACCTGGGGCAGGGGAGATATCTGGAAACACCATATATTTT,CARSPPGAGEISGNTIYF,NA,TRBV5-3,NA,TRBJ1-3,18
TGTGCCAGCAGAAAGGGAGGTTACGAGCAGTACTTC,CASRKGGYEQYF,NA,TRBV6-5,NA,TRBJ2-7,12
TGTGCCAGCAGTTCACGGGACAGCTATAATGAAAAACTGTTTTTT,CASSSRDSYNEKLFF,NA,TRBV28,TRBD1,TRBJ1-4,15
TGTGCCAGCAGCCTTAATACAGGGAAGGAGACCCAGTACTTC,CASSLNTGKETQYF,NA,TRBV5-4,NA,TRBJ2-5,14
TGTGCCAGCAGTTTTGGCGGGATCAATCAGCCCCAGCATTTT,CASSFGGINQPQHF,NA,TRBV6-5,NA,TRBJ1-5,14
TGTGCCAGTAATTACGGACAGGGGGCTGACTACACCTTC,CASNYGQGADYTF,NA,TRBV19,TRBD1,TRBJ1-2,13
TGTGCCAGCAGGACAGAGCGGGCCTCCTACAATGAGCAGTTCTTC,CASRTERASYNEQFF,NA,TRBV7-8,NA,TRBJ2-1,15
TGTGCCAGCAGCTTCGGGACAGGGGACTACGAGCAGTACTTC,CASSFGTGDYEQYF,NA,TRBV5-4,TRBD1,TRBJ2-7,14
TGTGCCAGCAGGGGGACTGCCTACAATGAGCAGTTCTTC,CASRGTAYNEQFF,few,TRBV2,NA,TRBJ2-1,13
TGCAGCGTTGGTGAGGGCCCACGGTACAATGAGCAGTTCTTC,CSVGEGPRYNEQFF,NA,TRBV29-1,NA,TRBJ2-1,14
TGTGCCAGCAGCTTAGGGTCTGGCGGGAGACTCTACGAGCAGTACTTC,CASSLGSGGRLYEQYF,NA,TRBV7-2,TRBD2,TRBJ2-7,16
TGTGCCACCCAGAGAGGGGGTCCTGGTGAAAAACTGTTTTTT,CATQRGGPGEKLFF,NA,TRBV15,NA,TRBJ1-4,14
TGCGCCAGCAGCTTGGTATCCGGGGATGGGGCCAACGTCCTGACTTTC,CASSLVSGDGANVLTF,NA,TRBV5-1,NA,TRBJ2-6,16
TGTGCCAGCAGCGGAACAGGGGGCGGGGAGACCCAGTACTTC,CASSGTGGGETQYF,few,TRBV7-9,TRBD1,TRBJ2-5,14
TGTGCCAGCTCACCACGGGGGGGTTTGAACACTGAAGCTTTCTTT,CASSPRGGLNTEAFF,few,TRBV18,NA,TRBJ1-1,15
TGTGCCAGCAGCTTGTATACAGGGGTAAATCAGCCCCAGCATTTT,CASSLYTGVNQPQHF,once,TRBV5-6,TRBD1,TRBJ1-5,15
TGTGCCAGTAGTATTCGAAGCGGAAATCAGCCCCAGCATTTT,CASSIRSGNQPQHF,once,TRBV19,NA,TRBJ1-5,14
TGTGCCAGCAGCTTTTTTATCGAGGGGAGGACTGAAGCTTTCTTT,CASSFFIEGRTEAFF,NA,TRBV13,NA,TRBJ1-1,15
TGTGCCAGCAGCACCATCACGGGACAGTCCTACGAGCAGTACTTC,CASSTITGQSYEQYF,NA,TRBV11-2,TRBD1,TRBJ2-7,15
TGTGCCAGCAGTCTAGCGGGGGTTAACACCGGGGAGCTGTTTTTT,CASSLAGVNTGELFF,NA,TRBV6-6,TRBD2,TRBJ2-2,15
TGTGCCACCAGCAGAGACAGAGAGGGGGCCTCTGGCTACACCTTC,CATSRDREGASGYTF,NA,TRBV15,TRBD1,TRBJ1-2,15
TGTGCCAGCAGCTTGGAGACAGCCTCCTACGAGCAGTACTTC,CASSLETASYEQYF,NA,TRBV5-8,NA,TRBJ2-7,14
TGTGCCAGCAGCTTAACTGTGAACACCGGGGAGCTGTTTTTT,CASSLTVNTGELFF,NA,TRBV7-7,NA,TRBJ2-2,14
TGTGCCAGCAGCCAAGATTCCGCGGGGGGGCAAGATACGCAGTATTTT,CASSQDSAGGQDTQYF,NA,TRBV14,TRBD2,TRBJ2-3,16
TGTGCCAGCAGCTTAACAGGATTAGAGGGAAACACCATATATTTT,CASSLTGLEGNTIYF,few,TRBV5-6,NA,TRBJ1-3,15
TGTGCCAGCGCCCCCTCCCTTCTAGCGGGTAGAGCGGATACGCAGTATTTT,CASAPSLLAGRADTQYF,NA,TRBV5-4,TRBD2,TRBJ2-3,17
TGTGCCTGGAGTGGAGCGGGGGGGAACACCGGGGAGCTGTTTTTT,CAWSGAGGNTGELFF,NA,TRBV30,TRBD2,TRBJ2-2,15
TGCGCCAGCAGCTCGACAGGGGGCTTATCCTACGAGCAGTACTTC,CASSSTGGLSYEQYF,once,TRBV5-1,TRBD1,TRBJ2-7,15
TGTGCCAGCTCACCAACTAGACAGGGTGCCTATGGCTACACCTTC,CASSPTRQGAYGYTF,NA,TRBV18,TRBD1,TRBJ1-2,15
TGTGCCAGCAGCTTTCCGGGCAGGGCCTACGAGCAGTACTTC,CASSFPGRAYEQYF,NA,TRBV27,NA,TRBJ2-7,14
TGTGCCAGCAGTGTGTTGCGAGGGTCTCGGGACAGGAAATACGAGCAGTACTTC,CASSVLRGSRDRKYEQYF,NA,TRBV2,TRBD1,TRBJ2-7,18
TGTGCCAGCTCGTACGACAGGGTGAACACTGAAGCTTTCTTT,CASSYDRVNTEAFF,NA,TRBV18,TRBD1,TRBJ1-1,14
TGTGCCAGCAGCGGGACAGGGGCTTCTGGGGGCGAGCAGTACTTC,CASSGTGASGGEQYF,NA,TRBV9,TRBD1,TRBJ2-7,15
TGTGCCAGCAGGGAGGGGAGGGGGGAGCTGTTTTTT,CASREGRGELFF,NA,TRBV28,NA,TRBJ2-2,12
TGTGCCAGCAGCAGGACACAGAAGAACACCGGGGAGCTGTTTTTT,CASSRTQKNTGELFF,NA,TRBV6-5,NA,TRBJ2-2,15
TGTGCCAGCAGCTTACGGGAGGCCGGGAATGAGCAGTTCTTC,CASSLREAGNEQFF,NA,TRBV11-3,TRBD2,TRBJ2-1,14
TGTGCCAGTAGTGTACAGGGTCGCAATCAGCCCCAGCATTTT,CASSVQGRNQPQHF,NA,TRBV19,NA,TRBJ1-5,14
TGTGCCAGTAGTTCCCCCGGGACAACAACCGCTTATGGCTACACCTTC,CASSSPGTTTAYGYTF,once,TRBV19,NA,TRBJ1-2,16
TGTGCCAGCAGCCTCCTTGACAGCACTGAAGCTTTCTTT,CASSLLDSTEAFF,NA,TRBV11-1,NA,TRBJ1-1,13
TGTGCCAGCAGTTACTCCAGAGACAGCCGTAGTGGCTACACCTTC,CASSYSRDSRSGYTF,NA,TRBV6-6,NA,TRBJ1-2,15
TGTGCCAGCAGCTTAGAGTTCACCGGGGCCGGGGAGCTGTTTTTT,CASSLEFTGAGELFF,NA,TRBV7-9,NA,TRBJ2-2,15
TGTGCCAGCAGTCATGTGTTAGTAGGGGGCAATCAGCCCCAGCATTTT,CASSHVLVGGNQPQHF,NA,TRBV2,NA,TRBJ1-5,16